Presented here are 30 T cell receptor delta chains from one specimen sequenced in a study of γδ T cells in repeated Plasmodium falciparum infection. TCRdb called clones from the multiplex PCR reads again using CATT. Of tens of thousands of delta-chain clones listed, around 1.6% are singletons. Flow sorting of PBMC yielded separate Vgamma9/Vdelta2+ and Vdelta2-negative gammadelta T cell populations for bulk repertoire analysis. Material: gamma-delta T cells from blood. The receptors come from a pool of human donors (malaria-infected and uninfected, not separated).

A word on this clone: TCRdb's entry gives the protein of a much larger clone, which mismatches this DNA's translation at residue 6, likely from a read error; the protein reported here is translated from the DNA. The chain is built from TRDV1 and TRDJ1; D gene uncertain. No J segment appears in TCRdb, so it was assigned here by matching the sequence to germline. Between the trimmed V and J ends, which lost 6 bases and 7 bases, there was a span of 27 bases. The CDR3 length is 17 residues. Germline V gives CDR1 TSWWSYY, CDR2 QGS. CDR3 nucleotide sequence: TGTGCTCTTGGCGACTCCCTGAAGAAGCCGGGAGCTCTTAAACTCATCTTT. Translation: CALGDSLKKPGALKLIF.

This clone appeared many times. This sequence joins TRDV2 and TRDJ3; 11 bases are shared with TRDD3. Matching the DNA to germline supplied the J gene, which TCRdb does not give. The V gene's germline CDR1 is GEAIGNYY and CDR2 EKD. Trimming took 0 bases from V and 1 from J; bases not matched to a gene: 25. This CDR3 contains 26 residues. The CDR3 region is CACDTGFGDFGPTLGDTSWDTRQMFF. CDR3 bases: TGTGCCTGTGACACCGGTTTCGGGGATTTCGGGCCTACTCTGGGGGATACTTCCTGGGACACCCGACAGATGTTTTTC.

Points on this clone: This sequence is one base from a far larger clone and is likely a read error. The same CDR3 also results from other DNA sequences found in this sample. The chain employs TRDV1 and TRDJ1; 8 nucleotides match TRDD3. The germline V gene encodes CDR1 TSWWSYY and CDR2 QGS. This CDR3 has 18 amino acids. V was clipped by 3 bases and J by 3 bases; unmatched bases: 15. DNA for the CDR3: TGTGCTCTTGGGGAGCCTTTAAGGGATACGTGGCAGGCCGATAAACTCATCTTT. This translates into CALGEPLRDTWQADKLIF.

This clone was seen only a few times. This likely came from a read error, as a far larger clone is one base away. Other DNA sequences of this sample code for an identical CDR3. V gene TRDV3 combines with J gene TRDJ1, with D tentatively TRDD2 (9 bases). V lost 0 bases and J 2 bases, leaving 34 bases between the germline ends. In germline, CDR1 is TVYSNPD, CDR2 GDNSRS (reference sequence). The CDR3 contains 21 residues. The CDR3 is CAFSEPSYLLGDPPITDKLIF. CDR3 in DNA: TGTGCCTTTAGTGAGCCTTCCTACTTGCTGGGGGACCCTCCTATTACCGATAAACTCATCTTT.

There are many counts of this clone. The J gene is TRDJ1, the V gene TRDV1; 10 positions agree with TRDD3. Trimming removed 5 bases from V and 2 bases from J; junction bases left unmatched: 20. CDR1 and CDR2 (germline): TSWWSYY, QGS. The CDR3 has 20 amino acids. The CDR3 is CALGPMRTRGIRLSTDKLIF. As DNA, the CDR3 is TGTGCTCTTGGGCCCATGAGGACGAGGGGGATACGCTTGTCTACCGATAAACTCATCTTT.

Worth noting for this clone: The likely explanation is a read error, given a far larger clone one base away. Other DNA sequences of this sample code for an identical CDR3. The chain is built from TRDV1 and TRDJ1; TRDD3 matches at 9 bases. Matching the DNA to germline supplied the J gene, which TCRdb does not give. CDR1 is TSWWSYY and CDR2 is QGS in the germline V gene. This CDR3 spans 25 amino acids. The CDR3 region is CALGEVGLHLGDEVRRPLYTDKLIF. In nucleotides, the CDR3 is TGTGCCCTTGGGGAAGTGGGCCTACACCTGGGGGATGAAGTGAGGAGGCCACTGTACACCGATAAACTCATCTTT.

The sample holds a few counts of this clone. Since a far larger clone is one base different, this is likely a read error. Other DNA sequences in this sample translate to the same CDR3. The rearrangement joins TRDV1 to TRDJ1; 10 positions match TRDD3. Matching the DNA to germline supplied the J gene, which TCRdb does not give. Looked up from germline, CDR1 is TSWWSYY and CDR2 is QGS. The CDR3 sequence is 21 residues long. CDR3 in amino acids: CALGFRPSFITGGFDTDKLIF. The CDR3 nucleotides are TGTGCCCTTGGATTCAGGCCTTCTTTCATTACTGGGGGATTCGACACCGATAAACTCATCTTT.

This clone was detected a few times. A read error is likely here: a far larger clone is one base away. Other DNA sequences within the sample encode an identical CDR3. The V gene was identified as TRDV2, while no J gene was called; no check of the table's D call, TRDD3, against the DNA was made. CDR3 length equals 21 residues. In germline, CDR1 is GEAIGNYY, CDR2 EKD. This CDR3 is CACDTGLLGGPLTPYTDKLIF. The CDR3 coding sequence is TGTGCCTGTGACACAGGGTTACTTGGGGGCCCCCTTACCCCATACACCGATAAACTCATCTTC.

By share, this clone counts as medium-sized. Different DNA sequences within this sample yield the same CDR3. This chain links TRDV1 with TRDJ1; D uncertain. This CDR3 contains 17 residues. Germline CDR1 is TSWWSYY and CDR2 is QGS. V was pared by 0 bases and J by 0 bases, with 14 bases between. CDR3 sequence (DNA): TGTGCTCTTGGGGAACTCATGACCCTGGCGTACACCGATAAACTCATCTTT. Translated, it gives CALGELMTLAYTDKLIF.

Written as DNA, the CDR3 is TGTGCCTGTGACGGGGACTGGGGGGTAACCGATAAACTCATCTTT. This encodes CACDGDWGVTDKLIF. This rearrangement joins TRDV2 to TRDJ1, with 8 nucleotides matching TRDD3. Because TCRdb records no J gene, it was assigned here through a match of the DNA to germline. The V and J ends lost 3 bases and 2 bases, in that order; junction bases with no gene match: 7. Germline V gives CDR1 GEAIGNYY, CDR2 EKD. This CDR3 comprises 15 residues.

Note on this clone: The junction shows a germline mismatch at one end, possibly a read error. This chain links TRDV1 with TRDJ1; 9 bases agree with TRDD3. TCRdb leaves out the J gene; it was filled in here by matching the DNA to germline. CDR1 TSWWSYY and CDR2 QGS come from the germline V gene. The CDR3 totals 19 residues. CDR3 in amino acids: CSGEGAPLRPGDTVDKLIF. CDR3 sequence (DNA): TGCTCTGGGGAAGGAGCGCCTTTACGTCCGGGGGATACAGTCGATAAACTCATCTTT.

This clone appeared many times. The rearrangement links TRDV1 to TRDJ1; TRDD3 agrees at 8 bases. The germline gives CDR1 TSWWSYY, CDR2 QGS. The CDR3 is 21 residues long. V shed 0 bases and J 3 bases; nucleotides not matched to a gene: 21. The CDR3 spells CALGELSSPVARDTPSDKLIF. CDR3 bases: TGTGCTCTTGGGGAACTCAGCTCCCCAGTGGCGAGGGATACGCCGTCCGATAAACTCATCTTT.

This clone came up many times. V gene TRDV3 combines with J gene TRDJ1; the match to TRDD3 covers 11 bases. Germline V lookup: CDR1 TVYSNPD, CDR2 GDNSRS (reference sequence). The trim removed 4 bases at V and 7 bases at J, leaving 23 bases unmatched. This CDR3 is 18 amino acids long. The CDR3 nucleotides read TGTGCCTCCCCACCCCCGAGACTGGGGGATAAGGTCCCGGCTAAACTCATCTTT. Translation: CASPPPRLGDKVPAKLIF.

A word on this clone: This likely stems from a read error, as it lies one base from a far larger clone. The sample holds other DNA sequences that translate to the same CDR3. This chain links TRDV1 with TRDJ1; D not resolved. The V end lost 0 bases, the J end lost 8 bases, and 10 bases lay between the germline ends. CDR3 length: 13 residues. Germline-derived CDR1 and CDR2 are TSWWSYY and QGS. Written as DNA, the CDR3 is TGTGCTCTTGGGGAACTTTTGTCTCAAAAACTCATCTTT. It is translated as CALGELLSQKLIF.

The table lists this clone with a few counts. TCRdb attributes to this sequence the protein of a much larger clone, which differs from the DNA translation at residue 9; a read error is likely, and the protein displayed is translated from the DNA. J is TRDJ1 and V is TRDV3, with 10 nucleotides matching TRDD3. TCRdb gives no J gene; it was assigned here by matching the DNA to germline. CDR1 is TVYSNPD, CDR2 GDNSRS, per germline (reference sequence). The length of the CDR3 is 16 residues. Trimming at V came to 2 bases and at J to 0 bases, leaving 9 bases not matched to a gene. CDR3 sequence reads: CAFRSLGDMYTDKLIF. In DNA, the CDR3 is TGTGCCTTTCGGAGCCTGGGGGATATGTACACCGATAAACTCATCTTT.

This clone appeared a few times. The TCRdb protein comes from a much larger clone and disagrees with this DNA's translation at residues 3 and 6, likely due to a read error; the protein given here is derived from the DNA. The chain is built from TRDV1 and TRDJ1, with 8 bases that match TRDD3. There are 19 residues in the CDR3. Germline V gives CDR1 TSWWSYY, CDR2 QGS. CDR3 DNA sequence: TGTGCTATTGGGGAGGACCCCTACTGGGGGTCTTTCCCTGGCGATAAACTCATCTTT. The encoded protein is CAIGEDPYWGSFPGDKLIF.

About this clone itself: A single base is all that separates this from a far larger clone, so a read error is likely. Other DNA sequences of this sample code for an identical CDR3. This chain connects TRDV1 to TRDJ1; TRDD2 matches 7 bases. TCRdb gives no J gene; it was assigned here by matching the DNA to germline. This CDR3 spans 21 amino acids. Germline V CDR1 and CDR2: TSWWSYY, QGS. DNA of the CDR3: TGTGCCCTTGGGGAACTCCTTCCTGCACTCTGGAGCTACGATCACACCGATAAACTCATCTTT. Protein product: CALGELLPALWSYDHTDKLIF.

This clone was counted a few times. This is likely an artifact of a read error, given a far larger clone one base away. This CDR3 is also generated by other DNA sequences in the sample. This CDR3 is CACDTLHLTTGGSQPQMPYTDKLIF. The CDR3 DNA follows: TGTGCCTGTGACACTTTACACCTAACTACTGGGGGATCCCAACCTCAAATGCCGTACACTGATAAACTCATCTTT. This rearrangement joins TRDV2 to TRDJ1; 10 bases align to TRDD3. TCRdb carries no J gene annotation; the J gene was assigned here by matching the DNA with germline. This CDR3 is 25 amino acids long. Per germline, CDR1 GEAIGNYY and CDR2 EKD.

The sample holds many counts of this clone. The gene calls are TRDV1 and TRDJ1; D is ambiguous. The CDR3 contains 20 residues. Trimming removed 1 base from V and 0 bases from J, with 24 bases in between. Germline V gene lookup returns CDR1 TSWWSYY and CDR2 QGS. The CDR3 sequence: CALGEHHLFISHAYTDKLIF. The CDR3 DNA reads as TGTGCTCTTGGGGAACACCACCTATTTATCTCGCATGCGTACACCGATAAACTCATCTTT.

This clone was seen at least ten times. The TCRdb record carries a much larger clone's protein, which differs from this DNA's translation at residue 10; a read error is the likely cause, and the protein listed here is the DNA translation. The DNA for the CDR3 is TGTGCCTGTGACACGGTGGGGGTTCGTACCGATAAACTCATCTTT. Translation gives CACDTVGVRTDKLIF. The chain couples TRDV2 to TRDJ1, with D possibly matching TRDD3 (6 bases). Germline matching of the DNA provided the J gene here, since TCRdb leaves it blank. The CDR3 is made up of 15 amino acids. V was clipped by 1 base and J by 2 bases, with 13 bases between them. Per the germline V gene, CDR1 is GEAIGNYY and CDR2 is EKD.

A word on this clone: A far larger clone is off by one base, so a read error is likely. Other DNA sequences from this sample encode an identical CDR3 as well. The chain employs TRDV3 and TRDJ1; D unresolved. The CDR3 length is 16 residues. Germline values: CDR1 TVYSNPD, CDR2 GDNSRS (reference sequence). With 3 bases removed from V and 0 bases from J, the gap between germline ends came to 20 bases. This CDR3 is CAFIRPCRGYTDKLIF. CDR3 bases: TGTGCCTTCATCCGGCCCTGTCGGGGTTACACCGATAAACTCATCTTT. Full variable domain (outside the CDR3, taken from reference TRDV3 and TRDJ1): CDKVTQSSPDQTVASGSEVVLLCTYDTVYSNPDLFWYRIRPDYSFQFVFYGDNSRSEGADFTQGRFSVKHILTQKAFHLVISPVRTEDSATYYCAFIRPCRGYTDKLIFGKGTRVTVEP.

Only a few counts were recorded for this clone. This likely stems from a read error, as it lies one base from a far larger clone. The identical CDR3 is also encoded by other nucleotide sequences in the sample. This chain uses TRDV1 with TRDJ1; 9 bases align to TRDD3. No J gene is reported in TCRdb; it was inferred here by comparing the DNA with germline. The CDR3 contains 23 residues. V shed 3 bases and J 0 bases; nucleotides not matched to a gene: 26. Per the germline V gene, CDR1 is TSWWSYY and CDR2 is QGS. The CDR3 region is CALGDPLGPTKSTGGLNTDKLIF. As DNA, the CDR3 is TGTGCTCTTGGGGATCCGCTGGGTCCTACAAAATCTACTGGGGGACTAAACACCGATAAACTCATCTTT.

This clone has more than one count but fewer than ten. TCRdb lists the protein of a much larger clone for this DNA, which differs at residue 9, so this is likely a read error; the protein given here is translated from the DNA itself. V gene TRDV1 combines with J gene TRDJ1, with 12 bases matching TRDD3. TCRdb offers no J gene call, so here the DNA was matched to germline to obtain one. With V trimmed by 0 bases and J by 2 bases, 22 bases remained unmatched. The germline V gene encodes CDR1 TSWWSYY and CDR2 QGS. CDR3 length equals 23 residues. CDR3 DNA: TGTGCTCTTGGGGAACTCCATCACCCCACTGGGGGATACCCCTACTCCCCAACCGATAAACTCATCTTT. Its protein is CALGELHHPTGGYPYSPTDKLIF.

Remarks on this clone: TCRdb's listed protein matches a much larger clone and diverges from this DNA's translation at residue 10, likely through a read error; the protein shown comes from the DNA. This chain joins TRDV1 and TRDJ1; 8 bases agree with TRDD3. Germline CDR1 TSWWSYY, CDR2 QGS. V lost 2 bases and J lost 1; bases outside the gene matches: 15. The CDR3 runs 19 residues. In DNA, the CDR3 is TGTGCTCTTGGGGAAAGGCCCCCTATCCGGGGGATATGCACCGATAAACTCATCTTT. Protein: CALGERPPIRGICTDKLIF.

This clone was counted ten times or more. A far larger clone is just one base off, so this is likely a read error. The chain uses TRDV1 and TRDJ1; 8 nucleotides line up with TRDD3. Trimming at V came to 2 bases and at J to 10 bases, leaving 42 bases not matched to a gene. Germline-derived CDR1 and CDR2 are TSWWSYY and QGS. CDR3 length: 25 amino acids. The CDR3 DNA follows: TGTGCTCTTGGGGAAATTTCGGCTCCCTCTCGGGCCCCGTACTGGGGGGTACGGGTTACAATAGGACTCATCTTT. This encodes CALGEISAPSRAPYWGVRVTIGLIF.

This clone was recorded many times. The protein TCRdb gives is from a much larger clone and does not agree with this DNA's translation at residue 9, likely a read error; the protein shown here comes from the DNA. The chain is built from TRDV2 and TRDJ1; no clear D. Because TCRdb records no J gene, it was assigned here through a match of the DNA to germline. Trimming stripped 2 bases from V and 0 bases from J, with 9 bases between. Per the germline V gene, CDR1 is GEAIGNYY and CDR2 is EKD. This CDR3 is 14 amino acids long. The CDR3 region has the DNA TGTGCCTGTGACAGTCTCGAGGACACCGATAAACTCATCTTT. Its translation is CACDSLEDTDKLIF.

By its share, this clone is medium-sized. The rearrangement links TRDV2 to TRDJ1; D perhaps matches TRDD3 (6 bases). Deletions cut 1 base from V and 0 bases from J, with 29 bases between. This CDR3 has 21 residues. Per the germline V gene, CDR1 is GEAIGNYY and CDR2 is EKD. The CDR3, as DNA: TGTGCCTGTGACACAGGGTTACTTGGGGGCCCCCTTACCCCATACACCGATAAACTCATCTTT. It translates to CACDTGLLGGPLTPYTDKLIF.

This clone was seen repeatedly, ten times or more. Other DNA sequences within the sample encode an identical CDR3. The chain links TRDV2 to TRDJ1; 10 bases agree with TRDD3. TCRdb records no J gene; here it was assigned by comparing the DNA to germline. The V segment lost 4 bases and the J segment 2 bases; nucleotides outside the gene matches: 3. Germline CDR1 reads GEAIGNYY; CDR2 reads EKD. This CDR3 is 14 amino acids long. CDR3 in DNA: TGTGCCTGTGATCCACTGGGGGATACCGATAAACTCATCTTT. This encodes CACDPLGDTDKLIF.

V gene TRDV1 was called; the J gene was not; the table's D call of TRDD3 was not tested on the DNA. There are 17 residues in the CDR3. The germline CDR1 and CDR2 sequences are TSWWSYY and QGS. CDR3 in amino acids: CALGELRLLGVTSNLIF. CDR3 coding DNA: TGTGCTCTTGGGGAACTTAGGCTCCTGGGGGTCACGTCTAACCTCATCTTT.

A remark on this clone: TCRdb's protein, taken from a much larger clone, differs from this DNA's translation at residue 19, likely owing to a read error; the protein displayed comes from the DNA. The J gene was not called, though the V gene is TRDV1; no check of the table's D call, TRDD3, against the DNA was made. The CDR3 extends over 20 amino acids. Germline CDR1 reads TSWWSYY; CDR2 reads QGS. For the CDR3, the DNA is TGTGCTCTTGGGGAACTAGTTTCGTGGAACCCGAGGGGGTACACCGATAAACTCACCTTT. Amino acids: CALGELVSWNPRGYTDKLTF.